Listed below are T cell receptor beta chains from one sample, sequenced in a study of CXCR3-negative and CXCR3-positive naive CD8 T cells. TCRdb re-called the 5' RACE reads and catalogs CDR3 proteins one per entry, DNA excluded. The table for this sample gives about 6,200 distinct CDR3 sequences. Sequencing was performed on naive CXCR3+ CD8+ T cells from blood. The receptor source for this set is a human donor in good health. Some clones in this sample may be carry-over from other donors' samples. The CDR3 runs from the conserved cysteine through the conserved F or W. The size field is filled for only some rows; it gives once, few, many or a size class.

TRBV20-1	medium-sized	TRBJ2-5	CSASRGIQETQYF
TRBV19	-	TRBJ2-3	CASNDGDNPSTDTQYF
TRBV4-1	-	TRBJ1-2	CASSQGFYYGYTF
TRBV13	-	TRBJ1-1	CASNVRGVNTEAFF
TRBV29-1	-	TRBJ2-1	CGGKWQGNEQFF
TRBV4-1	-	TRBJ2-7	CASHPADSSYEQYF
TRBV29-1	medium-sized	TRBJ2-7	CSVSIAGEGHEQYF
TRBV7-9	-	TRBJ2-1	CASSVRGSSYNEQFF
TRBV9	medium-sized	TRBJ2-7	CASSFRTGLEQYF
TRBV25-1	medium-sized	TRBJ2-5	CASRQPGLAGDEETQYF
TRBV14	medium-sized	TRBJ1-1	CASSPRMNTEAFF
TRBV12-3/TRBV12-4	-	TRBJ2-1	CASTSGQASSYNEQFF
TRBV20-1	medium-sized	TRBJ2-2	CSASRTGELFF
TRBV29-1	medium-sized	TRBJ1-2	CSADRRDDYGYTF
TRBV7-9	-	TRBJ1-1	CASSSVGATEAFF
TRBV4-3	medium-sized	TRBJ2-1	CASSQDTVTSGSVFF
TRBV20-1	medium-sized	TRBJ2-3	CSAWQRDAAGTQYF
TRBV30	-	TRBJ2-7	CAWTPAPSTLYDEQYF
TRBV3-1	-	TRBJ2-7	CASSQWTTSDYEQYF
TRBV6-6	medium-sized	TRBJ1-1	CASRHLTGNTEAFF
TRBV18	-	TRBJ2-3	CASSPSGGLTDTQYF
TRBV5-1	medium-sized	TRBJ2-7	CASSLGASYEQYF
TRBV6-6	-	TRBJ2-7	CASSYAGTGYEQYF
TRBV7-9	-	TRBJ2-3	CASSLATASTDTQYF
TRBV12-3/TRBV12-4	-	TRBJ1-1	CASSGYSPEAFF
TRBV28	-	TRBJ2-3	CASSLRDTPRTDTQYF
TRBV7-6	medium-sized	TRBJ2-2	CASSLETGSATGELFF
TRBV29-1	-	TRBJ1-1	CSVVTGVNTEAFF
TRBV6-6	medium-sized	TRBJ2-7	CASSLASGEQYF
TRBV29-1	-	TRBJ1-1	CSVEHYSGEALF
TRBV6-5	medium-sized	TRBJ2-6	CASSREKIPSGANVLTF
TRBV4-1	-	TRBJ2-7	CASSQERATYEQYF
TRBV2	-	TRBJ2-2	CASSGQGSINTGELFF
TRBV15	-	TRBJ1-1	CATSSQPQGGTEAFF
TRBV20-1	medium-sized	TRBJ1-2	CSARDPRAAANYGYTF
TRBV5-1	-	TRBJ2-5	CASSLLAGEGETQYF
TRBV27	medium-sized	TRBJ2-1	CASSLSGREQFF
TRBV6-5	-	TRBJ2-5	CASSYSGGLETQYF
TRBV29-1	medium-sized	TRBJ2-1	CSVEALWGNEQFF
TRBV7-9	-	TRBJ2-7	CASSQGTSGAIYEQYF
TRBV29-1	-	TRBJ2-6	CSVLTPGANVLTF
TRBV5-1	medium-sized	TRBJ1-1	CASSLEGSNEAFF
TRBV2	medium-sized	TRBJ2-2	CASVPPGTATGELFF
TRBV6-1	medium-sized	TRBJ1-4	CASSTGTGWEKLFF
TRBV7-9	medium-sized	TRBJ2-1	CASSFGEASSYNEQFF
TRBV2	-	TRBJ2-1	CASRQGGWSYNEQFF
TRBV20-1	medium-sized	TRBJ2-1	CSAGVAGFTSEQFF
TRBV9	-	TRBJ1-4	CASNQGRPNEKLFF
TRBV27	-	TRBJ1-5	CAGGRDQPQHF
TRBV6-5	-	TRBJ2-5	CASRPGGADEQFF
TRBV6-5	-	TRBJ1-1	CASRTGTGTEAFF